This TCR beta chain was found in a study of T cells in Graves' hyperthyroidism and ophthalmopathy. The CDR3 spans 16 residues. J was trimmed by 9 bases and V by 10 bases; bases with no gene match: 18. Germline lookup yields CDR1 ENHRY and CDR2 SYGVKD. As concerns this clonotype: What it binds is not known. A single base separates this from a much larger clone, so it may be a read error.

Whole-study findings and limits: It was a median approximately 7.1 months before onset that the model predicted ophthalmopathy.

Regions amplified from RNA transcripts were the TCR beta CDR3 regions. First-round RT-PCR of the TCR CDR3 relied on the HTBI primer set. TCRdb passed the multiplex PCR reads through MiXCR, listing each CDR3 protein once. This repertoire shows around 500,000 distinct CDR3 sequences, 14% found once; its top ten account for 11% to 15%. Sequenced sample: blood. This TCR derives from a woman aged 40 to 49 with Graves' hyperthyroidism. The chain combines TRBV10-3 with TRBJ2-1; 10 positions match TRBD2. The CDR3 coding sequence is TGTGCCACCCAATCTAGCGGGAGTTTCGGGGGGGGTGAGCAGTTCTTC. Encoded protein: CATQSSGSFGGGEQFF.